Below, one T cell receptor (beta chain) is given with its context. This specimen belongs to a study of cytomegalovirus exposure and HLA in healthy donors. This PCR relied on a set of 60 Vbeta primers and 13 Jbeta primers. Per the study methods: Later work found 80 million to 85 million unique TCR beta chains, with 9 million to 13 million shared. The table came from immunoSEQ multiplex PCR; TCRdb's copy has only in-frame clones and leaves some out. V, J and clone size reflect that table, while D and trimming were determined from the DNA. The sample lists about 130,000 clones; roughly four fifths were seen once. This cohort consisted of healthy bone marrow donors. This clonotype was sampled from a boy aged 2-15 years in good health and CMV-seronegative. The sequencing sample was made of PBMCs.

CDR3 DNA: TGCGCCAGCAGCCAACTGGGACTGAGGGGCTACACCTTC. Protein product: CASSQLGLRGYTF. V gene TRBV4-1 combines with J gene TRBJ1-2; TRBD1 is a possible D gene (5 bases). Trimming removed 2 bases from V and 8 bases from J, with 12 bases in between. CDR1 and CDR2 (germline): MGHRA, YSYEKL. The CDR3 spans 13 residues.